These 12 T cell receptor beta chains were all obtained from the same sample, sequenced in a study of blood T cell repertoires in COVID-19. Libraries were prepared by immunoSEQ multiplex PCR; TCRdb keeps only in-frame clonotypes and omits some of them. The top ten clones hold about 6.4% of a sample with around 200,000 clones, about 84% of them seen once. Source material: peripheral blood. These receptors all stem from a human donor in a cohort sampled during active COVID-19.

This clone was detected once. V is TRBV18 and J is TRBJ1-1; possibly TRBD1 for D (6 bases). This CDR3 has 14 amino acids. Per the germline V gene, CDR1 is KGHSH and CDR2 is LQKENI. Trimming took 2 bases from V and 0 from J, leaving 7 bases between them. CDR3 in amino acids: CASSPTGMNTEAFF. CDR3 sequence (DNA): TGTGCCAGCTCACCAACAGGGATGAACACTGAAGCTTTCTTT.

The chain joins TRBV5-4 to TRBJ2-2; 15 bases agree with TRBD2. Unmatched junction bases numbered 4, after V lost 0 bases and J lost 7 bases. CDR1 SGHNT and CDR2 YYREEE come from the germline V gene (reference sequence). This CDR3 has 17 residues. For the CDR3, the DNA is TGTGCCAGCAGCTTGGGGACTAGCGGGGGGGCAAACGGGGAGCTGTTTTTT. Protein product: CASSLGTSGGANGELFF.

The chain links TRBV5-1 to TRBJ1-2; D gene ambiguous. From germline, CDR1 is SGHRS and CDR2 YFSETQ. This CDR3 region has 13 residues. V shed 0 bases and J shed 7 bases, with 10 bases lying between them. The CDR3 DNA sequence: TGCGCCAGCAGCTTGGCAAGGAGGGCTGGCTACACCTTC. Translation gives CASSLARRAGYTF. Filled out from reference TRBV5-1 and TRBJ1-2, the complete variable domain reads KAGVTQTPRYLIKTRGQQVTLSCSPISGHRSVSWYQQTPGQGLQFLFEYFSETQRNKGNFPGRFSGRQFSNSRSEMNVSTLELGDSALYLCASSLARRAGYTFGSGTRLTVV.

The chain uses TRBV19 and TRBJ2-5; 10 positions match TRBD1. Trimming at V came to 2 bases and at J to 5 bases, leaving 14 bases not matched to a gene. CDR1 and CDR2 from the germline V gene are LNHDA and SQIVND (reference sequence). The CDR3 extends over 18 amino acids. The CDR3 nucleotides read TGTGCCAGTAGTATAAGATTTAACCAACCGGGACAGGGGGAGACCCAGTACTTC. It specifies CASSIRFNQPGQGETQYF.

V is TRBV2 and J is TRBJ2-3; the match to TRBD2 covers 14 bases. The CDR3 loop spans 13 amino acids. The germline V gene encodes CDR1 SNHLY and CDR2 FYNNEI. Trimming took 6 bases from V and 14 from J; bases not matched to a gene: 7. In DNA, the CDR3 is TGTGCCAGCAGCGGGACTAGCGGGGGCCAGCGGTATTTT. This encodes CASSGTSGGQRYF.

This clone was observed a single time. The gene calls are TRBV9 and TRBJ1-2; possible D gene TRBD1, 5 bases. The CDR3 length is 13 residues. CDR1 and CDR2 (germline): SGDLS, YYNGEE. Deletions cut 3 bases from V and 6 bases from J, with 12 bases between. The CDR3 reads CASSGDRQHGYTF. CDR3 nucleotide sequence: TGTGCCAGCAGCGGAGACAGACAGCATGGCTACACCTTC.

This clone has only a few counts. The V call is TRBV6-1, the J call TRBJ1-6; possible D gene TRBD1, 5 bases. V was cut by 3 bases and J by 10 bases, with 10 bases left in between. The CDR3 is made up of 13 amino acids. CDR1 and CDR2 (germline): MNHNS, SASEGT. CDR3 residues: CASSDFGGSPLHF. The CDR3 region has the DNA TGTGCCAGCAGTGATTTCGGGGGGTCACCCCTCCACTTT.

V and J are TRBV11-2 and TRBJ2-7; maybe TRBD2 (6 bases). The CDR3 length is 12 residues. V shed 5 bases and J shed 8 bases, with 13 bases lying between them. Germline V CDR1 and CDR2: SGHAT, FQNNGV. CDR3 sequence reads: CASSQPGLQQYF. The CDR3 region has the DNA TGTGCCAGCAGCCAACCGGGACTTCAGCAGTACTTC.

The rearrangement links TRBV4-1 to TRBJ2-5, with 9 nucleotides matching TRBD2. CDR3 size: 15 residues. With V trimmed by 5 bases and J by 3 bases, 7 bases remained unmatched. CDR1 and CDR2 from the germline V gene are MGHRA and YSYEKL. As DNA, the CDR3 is TGCGCCAGCAGCAACATAGCGGGGGTGGAAGAGACCCAGTACTTC. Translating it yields CASSNIAGVEETQYF.

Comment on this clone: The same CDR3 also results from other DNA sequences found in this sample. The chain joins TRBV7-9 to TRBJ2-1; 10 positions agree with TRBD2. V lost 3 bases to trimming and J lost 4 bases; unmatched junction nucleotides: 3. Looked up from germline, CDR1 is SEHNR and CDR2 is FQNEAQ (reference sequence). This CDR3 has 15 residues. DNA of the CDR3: TGTGCCAGCAGCTTGAGCGGGGGGGCATACAATGAGCAGTTCTTC. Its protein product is CASSLSGGAYNEQFF.

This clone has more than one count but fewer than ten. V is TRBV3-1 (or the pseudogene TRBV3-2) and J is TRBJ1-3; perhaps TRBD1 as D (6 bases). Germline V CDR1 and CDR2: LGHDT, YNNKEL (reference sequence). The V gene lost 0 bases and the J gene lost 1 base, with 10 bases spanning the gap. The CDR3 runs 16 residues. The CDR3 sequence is CASSQESRGSGNTIYF. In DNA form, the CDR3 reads TGTGCCAGCAGCCAAGAGTCCAGGGGATCTGGAAACACCATATATTTT.

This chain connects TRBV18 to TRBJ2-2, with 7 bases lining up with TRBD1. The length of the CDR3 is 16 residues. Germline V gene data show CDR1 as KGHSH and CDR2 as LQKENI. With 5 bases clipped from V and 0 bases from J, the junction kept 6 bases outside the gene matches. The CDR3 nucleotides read TGTGCCAGCTCAACCGGGACAGCCTCGAACACCGGGGAGCTGTTTTTT. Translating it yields CASSTGTASNTGELFF.